Listed here are 6 T cell receptor beta chains from one sample, sequenced in a study of cytomegalovirus exposure and HLA in healthy donors. In the PCR, 60 Vbeta and 13 Jbeta primers were used. The repertoire was sequenced with immunoSEQ multiplex PCR; TCRdb's copy has only in-frame clones and lacks some. The sample shows 60,000 to 85,000 clones, 74% of them seen only once. Sequencing used PBMCs. These receptors were collected from a human donor in good health.

The chain uses TRBV27 and TRBJ2-7, with D maybe TRBD2 (6 bases). The V gene's germline CDR1 is MNHEY and CDR2 SMNVEV (reference sequence). The CDR3 is 15 amino acids. V dropped 5 bases and J dropped 6 bases, with 20 bases sitting between them. The CDR3 loop is CASSLRGTGVVEQYF. CDR3 DNA sequence: TGTGCCAGCAGTCTCCGTGGGACTGGAGTCGTCGAGCAGTACTTC.

The chain joins TRBV2 to TRBJ2-1, with a tentative D call TRBD2 (5 bases). Germline V gives CDR1 SNHLY, CDR2 FYNNEI. This CDR3 contains 13 residues. The V and J ends lost 0 bases and 13 bases respectively, with 13 bases between them. The CDR3 nucleotides are TGTGCCAGCAGTGAAGCGCTTTGGACTCCCCAGTTCTTC. This sequence encodes CASSEALWTPQFF.

The rearrangement uses TRBV5-6 and TRBJ1-4, with a weak D call TRBD1 (5 bases). Germline V gene sequence: CDR1 SGHDT, CDR2 YYEEEE. The CDR3 has 15 amino acids. With 4 bases removed from V and 4 bases from J, the gap between germline ends came to 14 bases. The CDR3: CASSPTATFNEKLFF. For the CDR3, the DNA is TGTGCCAGCAGCCCGACAGCTACTTTTAATGAAAAACTGTTTTTT.

The V and J genes are TRBV30 and TRBJ1-4; a weak D match, TRBD1 (6 bases). Germline lookup yields CDR1 GTSNPN and CDR2 SVGIG (reference sequence). Trimming left V 4 bases short and J 7 bases short, with 13 bases between. CDR3 length: 13 amino acids. CDR3 protein: CAWNRAASEKLFF. The CDR3 DNA follows: TGTGCCTGGAACAGGGCGGCGAGTGAAAAACTGTTTTTT. The full variable domain, in which reference TRBV30 and TRBJ1-4 provide the parts outside the CDR3, is SQTIHQWPATLVQPVGSPLSLECTVEGTSNPNLYWYRQAAGRGLQLLFYSVGIGQISSEVPQNLSASRPQDRQFILSSKKLLLSDSGFYLCAWNRAASEKLFFGSGTQLSVL.

This chain links TRBV27 with TRBJ2-5; TRBD2 agrees at 16 bases. The CDR3 sequence is 16 residues long. CDR1 is MNHEY and CDR2 is SMNVEV in the germline V gene (reference sequence). The trim removed 3 bases at V and 5 bases at J, leaving 3 bases unmatched. The CDR3 reads CASSLGLAGGSETQYF. The CDR3 coding sequence is TGTGCCAGCAGTTTGGGACTAGCGGGAGGGTCGGAGACCCAGTACTTC.

The rearrangement links TRBV7-9 to TRBJ1-2; TRBD1 might be the D (5 bases). V lost 1 base, J lost 2 bases, and 8 bases lay in between. This CDR3 spans 14 amino acids. Per germline, CDR1 SEHNR and CDR2 FQNEAQ (reference sequence). CDR3 in amino acids: CASSLDGGNYGYTF. CDR3 nucleotides: TGTGCCAGCAGCTTAGACGGGGGGAACTATGGCTACACCTTC.